Reported below is one T cell receptor beta chain. Its antigen remains unidentified. The data were taken from a study of shared clonotypes between healthy human individuals. Overall study findings and caveats: The study found lower generation probabilities in non-shared clonotypes than in those shared by all four donors. Large depth notwithstanding, sorted-subset sequencing proved incomplete by rarefaction. Larger estimated richness was generally seen in naive subsets than in memory subsets.

The run depth of the assay was deep. Profiling relied on immunoSEQ multiplex PCR, and the TCRdb table lists in-frame clones only, not all of them. The table lists 2 million to 2.5 million clones, roughly 90% of them singletons. V was shortened by 7 bases and J by 5 bases, with 14 bases between the two germline ends. The CDR3 length is 13 residues. From germline, CDR1 is MNHEY and CDR2 SVGAGI. V gene TRBV6-5 combines with J gene TRBJ2-5; D is unclear. Sequencing was done on a sample of naive CD4+ T cells from PBMCs. Specified subset: CD45RA+ positively selected. The receptor was derived from a man between 18 and 29 years old in good health. Some clones in this sample may be carry-over from other donors' samples. CDR3 in DNA: TGTGCCAGCAAATCAATAGTGGGGGAGACCCAGTACTTC. This gives the protein CASKSIVGETQYF.